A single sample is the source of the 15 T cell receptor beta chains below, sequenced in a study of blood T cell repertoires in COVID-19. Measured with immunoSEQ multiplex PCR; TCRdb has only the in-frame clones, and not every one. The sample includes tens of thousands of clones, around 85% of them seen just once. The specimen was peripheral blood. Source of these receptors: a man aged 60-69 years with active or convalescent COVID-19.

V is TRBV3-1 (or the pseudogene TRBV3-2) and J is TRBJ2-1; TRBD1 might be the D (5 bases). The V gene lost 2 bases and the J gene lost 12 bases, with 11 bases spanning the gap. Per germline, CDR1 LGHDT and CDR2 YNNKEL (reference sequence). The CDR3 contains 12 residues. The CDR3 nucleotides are TGTGCCAGCAGCCAAAACCCCCAGGGGCAGTTCTTC. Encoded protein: CASSQNPQGQFF.

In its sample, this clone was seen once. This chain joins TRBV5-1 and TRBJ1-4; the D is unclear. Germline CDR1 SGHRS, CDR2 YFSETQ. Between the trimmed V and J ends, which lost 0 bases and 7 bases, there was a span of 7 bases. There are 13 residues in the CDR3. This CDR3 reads CASSLARGEKLFF. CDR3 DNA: TGCGCCAGCAGCTTGGCCAGAGGTGAAAAACTGTTTTTT.

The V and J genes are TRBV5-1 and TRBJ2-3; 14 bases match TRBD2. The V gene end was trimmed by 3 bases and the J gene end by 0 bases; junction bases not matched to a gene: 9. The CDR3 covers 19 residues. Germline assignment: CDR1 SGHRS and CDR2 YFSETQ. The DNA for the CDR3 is TGCGCCAGCAGCTCAGGACTAGCGGGGGGCTCCCAAAGCACAGATACGCAGTATTTT. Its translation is CASSSGLAGGSQSTDTQYF. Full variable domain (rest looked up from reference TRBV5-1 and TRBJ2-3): KAGVTQTPRYLIKTRGQQVTLSCSPISGHRSVSWYQQTPGQGLQFLFEYFSETQRNKGNFPGRFSGRQFSNSRSEMNVSTLELGDSALYLCASSSGLAGGSQSTDTQYFGPGTRLTVL.

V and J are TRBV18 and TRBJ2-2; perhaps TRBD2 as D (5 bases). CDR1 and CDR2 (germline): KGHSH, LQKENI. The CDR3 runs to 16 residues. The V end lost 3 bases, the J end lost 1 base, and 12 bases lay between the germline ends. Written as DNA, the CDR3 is TGTGCCAGCTCACCCCCGACTACCCGGAACACCGGGGAGCTGTTTTTT. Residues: CASSPPTTRNTGELFF.

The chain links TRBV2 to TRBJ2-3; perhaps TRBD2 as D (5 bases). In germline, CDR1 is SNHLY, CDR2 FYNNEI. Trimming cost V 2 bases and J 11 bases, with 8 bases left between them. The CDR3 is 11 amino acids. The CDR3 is CASSETGGQYF. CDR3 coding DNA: TGTGCCAGCAGTGAAACCGGAGGGCAGTATTTT.

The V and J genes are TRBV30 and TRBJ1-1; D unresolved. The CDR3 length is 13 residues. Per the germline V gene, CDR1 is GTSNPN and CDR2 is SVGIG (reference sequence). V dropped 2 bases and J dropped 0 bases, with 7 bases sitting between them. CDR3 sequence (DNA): TGTGCCTGGAGTACTACACTGAACACTGAAGCTTTCTTT. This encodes CAWSTTLNTEAFF.

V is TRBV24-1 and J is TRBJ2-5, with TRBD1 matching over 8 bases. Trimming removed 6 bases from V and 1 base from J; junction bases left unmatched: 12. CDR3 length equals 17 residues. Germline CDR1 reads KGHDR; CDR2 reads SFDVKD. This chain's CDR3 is CATSQTGTGDSQETQYF. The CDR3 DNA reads TGTGCCACCAGTCAGACCGGGACAGGAGATTCCCAAGAGACCCAGTACTTC.

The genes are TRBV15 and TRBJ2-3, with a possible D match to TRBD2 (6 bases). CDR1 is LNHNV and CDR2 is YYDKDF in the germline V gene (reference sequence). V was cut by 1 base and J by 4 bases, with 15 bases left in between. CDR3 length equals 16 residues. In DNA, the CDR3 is TGTGCCACCAGCAGAGGAACGGGGGAAGATGCAGATACGCAGTATTTT. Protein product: CATSRGTGEDADTQYF. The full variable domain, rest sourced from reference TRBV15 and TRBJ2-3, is DAMVIQNPRYQVTQFGKPVTLSCSQTLNHNVMYWYQQKSSQAPKLLFHYYDKDFNNEADTPDNFQSRRPNTSFCFLDIRSPGLGDTAMYLCATSRGTGEDADTQYFGPGTRLTVL.

The CDR3 nucleotides are TGTGCCAGCAGTGATGGACAGGGGGCTGTAGGCTACACCTTC. Translation gives CASSDGQGAVGYTF. This chain joins TRBV28 and TRBJ1-2; 11 bases fit TRBD1. CDR3 length: 14 amino acids. The V gene's germline CDR1 is MDHEN and CDR2 SYDVKM. Trimming cost V 5 bases and J 8 bases; bases outside gene matches: 7.

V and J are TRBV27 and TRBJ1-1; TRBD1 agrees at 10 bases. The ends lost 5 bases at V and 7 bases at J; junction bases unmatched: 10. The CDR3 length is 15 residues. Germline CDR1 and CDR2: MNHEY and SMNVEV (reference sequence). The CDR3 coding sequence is TGTGCCAGCAGTCCGCCGGGACAGGGGAGTTTTGAAGCTTTCTTT. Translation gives CASSPPGQGSFEAFF.

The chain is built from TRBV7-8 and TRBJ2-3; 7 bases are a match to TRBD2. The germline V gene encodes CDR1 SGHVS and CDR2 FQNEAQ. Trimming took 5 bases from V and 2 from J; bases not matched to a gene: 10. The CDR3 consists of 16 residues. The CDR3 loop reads CASSLTAGLSTDTQYF. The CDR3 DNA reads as TGTGCCAGCAGCCTCACAGCGGGACTATCCACAGATACGCAGTATTTT. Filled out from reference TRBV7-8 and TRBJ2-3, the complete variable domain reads GAGVSQSPRYKVAKRGQDVALRCDPISGHVSLFWYQQALGQGPEFLTYFQNEAQLDKSGLPSDRFFAERPEGSVSTLKIQRTQQEDSAVYLCASSLTAGLSTDTQYFGPGTRLTVL.

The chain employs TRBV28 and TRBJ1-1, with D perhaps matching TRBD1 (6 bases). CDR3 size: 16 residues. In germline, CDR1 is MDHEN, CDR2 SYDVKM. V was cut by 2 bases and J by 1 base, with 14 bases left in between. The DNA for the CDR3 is TGTGCCAGCAGTTTAGAGGGGGATCGGTCGAACACTGAAGCTTTCTTT. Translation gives CASSLEGDRSNTEAFF.

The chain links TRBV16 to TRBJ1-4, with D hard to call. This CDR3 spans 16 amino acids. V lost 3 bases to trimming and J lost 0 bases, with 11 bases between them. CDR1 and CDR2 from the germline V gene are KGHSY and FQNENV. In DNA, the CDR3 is TGTGCCAGCAGCCACCCTGAGGGAGCAACTAATGAAAAACTGTTTTTT. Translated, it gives CASSHPEGATNEKLFF. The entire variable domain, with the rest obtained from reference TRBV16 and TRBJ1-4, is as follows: GEEVAQTPKHLVRGEGQKAKLYCAPIKGHSYVFWYQQVLKNEFKFLISFQNENVFDETGMPKERFSAKCLPNSPCSLEIQATKLEDSAVYFCASSHPEGATNEKLFFGSGTQLSVL.

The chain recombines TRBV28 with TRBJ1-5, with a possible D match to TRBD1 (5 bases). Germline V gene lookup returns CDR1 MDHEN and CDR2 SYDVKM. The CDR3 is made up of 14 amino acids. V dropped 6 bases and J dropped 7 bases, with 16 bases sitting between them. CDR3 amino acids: CASSLTGGRQPQHF. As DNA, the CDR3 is TGTGCCAGCAGCCTAACGGGGGGACGGCAGCCCCAGCATTTT.

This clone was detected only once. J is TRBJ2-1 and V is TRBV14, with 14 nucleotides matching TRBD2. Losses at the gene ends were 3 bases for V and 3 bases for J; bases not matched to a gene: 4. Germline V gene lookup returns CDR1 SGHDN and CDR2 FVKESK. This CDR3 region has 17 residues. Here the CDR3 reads CASSHGTSGRGYNEQFF. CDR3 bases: TGTGCCAGCAGCCACGGGACTAGCGGGAGAGGCTACAATGAGCAGTTCTTC.